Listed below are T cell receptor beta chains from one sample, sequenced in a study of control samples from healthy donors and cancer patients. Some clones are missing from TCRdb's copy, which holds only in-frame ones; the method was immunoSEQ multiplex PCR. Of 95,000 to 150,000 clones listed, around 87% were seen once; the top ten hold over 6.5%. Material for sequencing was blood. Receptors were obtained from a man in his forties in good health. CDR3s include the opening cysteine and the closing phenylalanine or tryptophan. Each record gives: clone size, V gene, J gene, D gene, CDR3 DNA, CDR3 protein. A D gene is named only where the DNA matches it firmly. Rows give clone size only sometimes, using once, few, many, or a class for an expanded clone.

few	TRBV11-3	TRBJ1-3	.	TGTGCCAGCAGCTCCAGGGCCGGTGACGGAAACACCATATATTTT	CASSSRAGDGNTIYF
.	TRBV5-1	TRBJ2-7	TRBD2	TGCGCCAGCAGTGGGGGGGCCTACGAGCAGTACTTC	CASSGGAYEQYF
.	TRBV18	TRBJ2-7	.	TGTGCCAGCTCTTCGGCTCGTGGGGCCTCCTACGAGCAGTACTTC	CASSSARGASYEQYF
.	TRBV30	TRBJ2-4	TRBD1	TGTGCCTGGAGTCCTGGCGGGACAGGGGGCCGGGGGGAAAACATTCAGTACTTC	CAWSPGGTGGRGENIQYF
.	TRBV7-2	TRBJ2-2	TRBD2	TGTGCCAGCAGCTTAAGCCGGCGGGGGGTCTTGTTCACCGGGGAGCTGTTTTTT	CASSLSRRGVLFTGELFF
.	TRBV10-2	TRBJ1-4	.	TGCGCCAGCGGGCGGACAGAATATGAAAAACTGTTTTTT	CASGRTEYEKLFF
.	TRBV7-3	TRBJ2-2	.	TGTGCCAGCAGCTCCACAGGGTCATCGACCGGGGAGCTGTTTTTT	CASSSTGSSTGELFF
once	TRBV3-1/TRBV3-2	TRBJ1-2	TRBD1	TGTGCCAGCAAACACCTCGGGACAGGGGGTGGCTACACCTTC	CASKHLGTGGGYTF
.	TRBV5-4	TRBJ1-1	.	TGTGCCAGCAGCTTGGACCCTAACACTGAAGCTTTCTTT	CASSLDPNTEAFF
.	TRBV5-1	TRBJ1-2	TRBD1	TGCGCCAGCAGCTTATCGGGGTCGGGACAGGGGTTTGGCTACACCTTC	CASSLSGSGQGFGYTF
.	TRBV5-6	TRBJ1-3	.	TGTGCCAGCAGCTTGGACCCCGACAGCTCTGGAAACACCATATATTTT	CASSLDPDSSGNTIYF
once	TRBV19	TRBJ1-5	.	TGTGCCAGTAGTATACCGGGCCCCCGAAAGCCCCAGCATTTT	CASSIPGPRKPQHF
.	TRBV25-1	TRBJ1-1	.	TGTGCCAGCAGGGGGCCACCACAGAACACTGAAGCTTTCTTT	CASRGPPQNTEAFF
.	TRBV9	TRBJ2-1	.	TGTGCCAGCAGCGTAGGAAGGACGGCTCGTAATGAGCAGTTCTTC	CASSVGRTARNEQFF
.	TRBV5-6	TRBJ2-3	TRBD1	TGTGCCAGCAGCCAGGGACAGGGATATTATACGCAGTATTTT	CASSQGQGYYTQYF
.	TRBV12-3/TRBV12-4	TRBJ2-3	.	TGTGCCAGCAGTACATTTAGCACAGATACGCAGTATTTT	CASSTFSTDTQYF
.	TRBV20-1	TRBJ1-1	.	TGCAGTGCGTACAAGCAGGGGCCTTTCTTT	CSAYKQGPFF
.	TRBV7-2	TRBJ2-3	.	TGTGCCAGCAGCCCAGTCGCCCCTCCAGGGGCGGGCACAGATACGCAGTATTTT	CASSPVAPPGAGTDTQYF
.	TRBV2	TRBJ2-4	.	TGTGCCAGCACCCGGGCCCAGACAGGAGCCAAAAACATTCAGTACTTC	CASTRAQTGAKNIQYF
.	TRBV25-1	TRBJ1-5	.	TGTGCCAGCAGTGTATCCGGGGGGGGGCCCCAGCATTTT	CASSVSGGGPQHF